The 13 T cell receptor beta chains below were found in one sample sequenced in a study of technical replicates of blood from a few donors. Assay: immunoSEQ multiplex PCR; the TCRdb copy retains only in-frame clones and omits some. The sample comprises about 80,000 clones, about 94% of which are singletons, and 0.38% rests with the top ten. The sequencing input was T cells isolated from PBMCs. Source of these receptors: a human donor in good health.

The gene calls are TRBV29-1 and TRBJ2-5, with no clear D. The end of the DNA aligns better with TRBJ2-7, so the J call may be wrong. The CDR3 loop spans 12 amino acids. Germline V CDR1 and CDR2: SQVTM, ANQGSEA. This chain's CDR3 is CSVEDSRYEQYF. CDR3 nucleotides: TGCAGCGTTGAAGATTCGAGGTACGAGCAGTACTTC.

The J gene is TRBJ2-1, the V gene TRBV10-3, with 8 bases matching TRBD1. Trimming cost V 8 bases and J 9 bases; bases outside gene matches: 9. The CDR3 loop spans 13 amino acids. Germline CDR1 reads ENHRY; CDR2 reads SYGVKD. Here the CDR3 DNA reads TGTGCCATCCGACAGGGGCCCGGTGTTGAGCAGTTCTTC. It codes for CAIRQGPGVEQFF.

The chain is built from TRBV19 and TRBJ2-5; D is perhaps TRBD1 (5 bases). V was pared by 3 bases and J by 9 bases, with 8 bases between. The V gene's germline CDR1 is LNHDA and CDR2 SQIVND (reference sequence). The CDR3 has 11 amino acids. The CDR3 region is CASSIQGAQYF. CDR3 DNA: TGTGCCAGTAGTATCCAAGGGGCCCAGTACTTC. The complete variable domain, with remaining parts taken from reference TRBV19 and TRBJ2-5, reads DGGITQSPKYLFRKEGQNVTLSCEQNLNHDAMYWYRQDPGQGLRLIYYSQIVNDFQKGDIAEGYSVSREKKESFPLTVTSAQKNPTAFYLCASSIQGAQYFGPGTRLLVL.

The chain uses TRBV18 and TRBJ2-1, with 11 bases aligning to TRBD1. CDR1 is KGHSH, CDR2 LQKENI, per germline. The CDR3 totals 16 residues. V dropped 5 bases and J dropped 7; count of bases not matched to a gene: 10. The CDR3 reads CASSTSGQGARNEQFF. DNA of the CDR3: TGTGCCAGCTCAACATCTGGACAGGGGGCGAGAAATGAGCAGTTCTTC.

The chain uses TRBV9 and TRBJ1-5; 7 nucleotides align to TRBD1. V lost 0 bases and J lost 4; bases outside the gene matches: 4. The CDR3 runs 15 residues. Germline V gene lookup returns CDR1 SGDLS and CDR2 YYNGEE. In DNA, the CDR3 is TGTGCCAGCAGCGTAGCCGGGACAGTTAATCAGCCCCAGCATTTT. This encodes CASSVAGTVNQPQHF.

The CDR3 sequence is CASSAGQGGTEAFF. The CDR3 bases are TGTGCCAGCAGCGCTGGACAGGGAGGAACTGAAGCTTTCTTT. The chain employs TRBV7-9 and TRBJ1-1; 8 bases align to TRBD1. The CDR3 covers 14 residues. Germline trimming cut 5 bases from V and 5 bases from J; bases unmatched to any gene: 7. Germline CDR1 SEHNR, CDR2 FQNEAQ (reference sequence).

V usage is TRBV5-1 and J usage is TRBJ1-2; D is undetermined. The CDR3 is 13 residues long. Trimming took 2 bases from V and 5 from J, leaving 10 bases between them. In germline, CDR1 is SGHRS, CDR2 YFSETQ. The DNA for the CDR3 is TGCGCCAGCAGCTTCACTACGATTTATGGCTACACCTTC. Translation: CASSFTTIYGYTF. The full variable domain, its missing parts supplied by reference TRBV5-1 and TRBJ1-2, is KAGVTQTPRYLIKTRGQQVTLSCSPISGHRSVSWYQQTPGQGLQFLFEYFSETQRNKGNFPGRFSGRQFSNSRSEMNVSTLELGDSALYLCASSFTTIYGYTFGSGTRLTVV.

This clone was observed a single time. V gene TRBV6-5 combines with J gene TRBJ2-1, with 11 bases aligning to TRBD2. The ends lost 4 bases at V and 6 bases at J; junction bases unmatched: 5. Germline V gene sequence: CDR1 MNHEY, CDR2 SVGAGI. This CDR3 contains 15 residues. The CDR3 DNA is TGTGCCAGCAGTTTCGGACTAGCGGGCCCCAATGAGCAGTTCTTC. This translates into CASSFGLAGPNEQFF.

The chain links TRBV10-2 to TRBJ1-5; no reliable D call. The CDR3 loop spans 15 amino acids. CDR1 and CDR2 from the germline V gene are WSHSY and SAAADI. The CDR3 DNA sequence: TGCCCTCAGCAGCGCAGACCGTGGGGCAATCAGCCCCAGCATTTT. This gives the protein CPQQRRPWGNQPQHF.

The V and J genes are TRBV2 and TRBJ2-7, with 9 bases matching TRBD1. V was pared by 6 bases and J by 2 bases, with 8 bases of the junction left unmatched. Germline V CDR1 and CDR2: SNHLY, FYNNEI. The length of the CDR3 is 15 residues. This CDR3 is CASSADRGSTYEQYF. CDR3 DNA: TGTGCCAGCAGCGCCGACAGGGGGAGCACCTACGAGCAGTACTTC.

The genes are TRBV7-8 and TRBJ2-1, with D possibly being TRBD2 (6 bases). Germline V gives CDR1 SGHVS, CDR2 FQNEAQ. The length of the CDR3 is 17 residues. V was pared by 5 bases and J by 4 bases, with 21 bases between. Here the CDR3 reads CASSQGGASETYNEQFF. For the CDR3, the DNA is TGTGCCAGCAGCCAAGGTGGGGCTAGCGAAACTTACAATGAGCAGTTCTTC.

J is TRBJ2-1 and V is TRBV21-1; the D segment call TRBD2 is taken from the table without a DNA check. TRBV21-1 represents a pseudogene. This CDR3 spans 14 amino acids. This chain's CDR3 is CASSNGTIYNEQFF. Here the CDR3 DNA reads TGTGCCAGCAGCAATGGAACTATCTACAATGAGCAGTTCTTC.

V and J are TRBV6-5 and TRBJ2-5; D possibly corresponds to TRBD2 (5 bases). CDR1 and CDR2 from the germline V gene are MNHEY and SVGAGI. The CDR3 covers 15 residues. Trimming stripped 5 bases from V and 7 bases from J, with 20 bases between. CDR3 sequence (DNA): TGTGCCAGCAGTGCCGGGATAGGAGGAGGTGGGACCCAGTACTTC. Translation: CASSAGIGGGGTQYF.